The clone carrying this T cell receptor beta chain has only one observation. Its target is not known. This entry belongs to a study of radiotherapy plus CTLA-4 blockade in lung cancer. In the study overall: Across the patients, objective responses occurred in about 18%, and disease control in roughly 31%. Study outcomes and limitations: In blood, early T cell clone dynamics reportedly predicted response best, together with interferon-beta. Clones of tumor-derived TCRs expanded in blood after radiotherapy plus ipilimumab.

Focal radiation plus CTLA-4 blockade with ipilimumab was given to patients with chemo-refractory metastatic non-small-cell lung cancer. Sequencing used immunoSEQ multiplex PCR; TCRdb keeps in-frame clones, though not all of them. The data contain fewer than 100,000 clones, 78% of them singletons. Germline assignment: CDR1 MDHEN and CDR2 SYDVKM. V shed 5 bases and J shed 5 bases, with 9 bases lying between them. CDR3 length: 12 amino acids. The chain employs TRBV28 and TRBJ2-5; D might be TRBD2 (5 bases). The clonotype originates from a human donor with non-small cell lung cancer whose response to radiotherapy plus ipilimumab could not be evaluated. Some clones in this sample may be carry-over from other donors' samples. The sequenced sample was peripheral blood, obtained from a patient treated with radiotherapy plus ipilimumab. The CDR3 DNA follows: TGTGCCAGCAGTGGGCCGGGGGAGACCCAGTACTTC. Translated: CASSGPGETQYF.